This TCR beta chain was sequenced during a study of blood T cell repertoires in COVID-19. As for the study in general: Acute and convalescent COVID-19 specimens originated in the United States, Italy and Spain. The cDNA or gDNA used as material had been derived from T cells, B-cell-depleted T cells, or PBMCs.

As handled by the study authors: The assay estimated nucleated cells by amplifying reference gene primers. Assay used: immunoSEQ multiplex PCR; TCRdb lists only in-frame clones, some missing. V and J calls and clone size are copied from that table; D and trimming were computed from the DNA. The repertoire holds fewer than 250,000 clones, with approximately 87% as singletons. The CDR3 has 11 residues. Trimming cost V 6 bases and J 4 bases, with 7 bases left between them. Germline CDR1 is DFQATT and CDR2 is SNEGSKA (reference sequence). The source of this sequence is a woman between 70 and 85 years old with active or convalescent COVID-19. This chain connects TRBV20-1 to TRBJ1-3; no reliable D call. Specimen: peripheral blood. The CDR3: CSARGGNTIYF. In DNA, the CDR3 is TGCAGTGCCCGAGGGGGAAACACCATATATTTT.